Listed below are T cell receptor beta chains from one sample, sequenced in a study of cytomegalovirus exposure and HLA in healthy donors. Measured with immunoSEQ multiplex PCR; TCRdb has only the in-frame clones, and not every one. This sample has 150,000 to 200,000 clones, with 82% found just once. The specimen sequenced was PBMCs. The source of these receptors is a girl between 5 and 17 years old in good health and CMV-seropositive. The CDR3 runs from the conserved cysteine through the conserved F or W. A D gene is named only where the DNA matches it firmly. Not all rows give a size; the values are once, few, many and, for expanded clones, a class.

j_gene | v_gene | d_gene | abundance | CDR3aa | CDR3nt
TRBJ1-4 | TRBV4-3 | TRBD1 | . | CASSQGDRDNEKLFF | TGCGCCAGCAGCCAGGGAGACAGGGATAATGAAAAACTGTTTTTT
TRBJ1-2 | TRBV6-5 | TRBD1 | . | CASSKGTGNGYTF | TGTGCCAGCAGTAAGGGGACAGGGAATGGCTACACCTTC
TRBJ2-7 | TRBV13 | . | . | CASSRPRGPTYEQYF | TGTGCCAGCAGCCGACCCAGGGGCCCGACCTACGAGCAGTACTTC
TRBJ2-7 | TRBV5-4 | TRBD2 | . | CASRISGRASEQYF | TGTGCCAGCAGGATCAGCGGGAGGGCCTCCGAGCAGTACTTC
TRBJ2-1 | TRBV6-5 | . | . | CASSRRLGSYNEQFF | TGTGCCAGCAGCCGAAGACTGGGTTCCTACAATGAGCAGTTCTTC
TRBJ2-1 | TRBV20-1 | . | once | CSALFGEQFF | TGCAGTGCCCTTTTCGGTGAGCAGTTCTTC
TRBJ1-2 | TRBV6-5 | . | medium-sized | CASSPQDFHGYTF | TGTGCCAGCAGTCCCCAGGACTTCCATGGCTACACCTTC
TRBJ1-2 | TRBV5-4 | . | . | CASSLAGGRGYGYTF | TGTGCCAGCAGCTTGGCCGGGGGGCGCGGCTATGGCTACACCTTC
TRBJ1-2 | TRBV10-3 | TRBD1 | . | CAFLDRSDYGYTF | TGTGCCTTTTTGGACAGGTCCGACTATGGCTACACCTTC
TRBJ2-5 | TRBV2 | . | . | CASNPNGISEETQYF | TGTGCCAGCAACCCCAACGGGATCTCTGAAGAGACCCAGTACTTC